A selection of T cell receptor beta chains follows, all from one sample in a study of beta chain features in type 1 diabetes. Profiling relied on immunoSEQ multiplex PCR, and the TCRdb table lists in-frame clones only, not all of them. The sample consists of 350,000 to 400,000 clones, around 12% of them appearing once. The source material was naive CD4+ T cells from blood. The receptors were sampled from a woman aged 18-35 years with type 1 diabetes. CDR3s leave out the opening cysteine and the closing phenylalanine or tryptophan. Fields, in order: J gene, V gene, CDR3 protein.

TRBJ2-6	TRBV6-5	ASRLPAGANVLT
TRBJ2-2	TRBV9	ASSVRLADNTGELF
TRBJ2-2	TRBV5-1	ASSEGQGLDTGELF
TRBJ2-2	TRBV4-2	ASSQESTGELF
TRBJ2-1	TRBV6-5	ASSYSGRGSEQF
TRBJ2-1	TRBV29-1	SVEEVGYNEQF
TRBJ1-2	TRBV30	AWSFSNYGYT
TRBJ2-5	TRBV7-9	ASRGQGGRNQETQY
TRBJ1-2	TRBV5-1	ASSRDRGINYGYT
TRBJ2-5	TRBV11-1	ASSFRTSSETQY
TRBJ2-5	TRBV4-1	ASSQVWGGGKYQETQY
TRBJ2-7	TRBV7-2	ASSLRVIQGADEQY
TRBJ1-1	TRBV9	ASSGRQESEAF
TRBJ1-3	TRBV29-1	SVEIRDTIY
TRBJ2-6	TRBV18	ASSLQGTGANVLT
TRBJ2-5	TRBV9	ASSGGTGYTQETQY
TRBJ2-4	TRBV28	ASDRGSVIQY
TRBJ2-5	TRBV18	ASSPFSGKETQY
TRBJ2-5	TRBV18	ASSAQTSGTPETQY
TRBJ2-1	TRBV28	ASSLGIDGYNEQF
TRBJ2-5	TRBV4-1	ASSQGVAREAKRQTQY
TRBJ2-1	TRBV20-1	SVSDNEQF
TRBJ2-7	TRBV7-6	ASSGPGLYEQY
TRBJ2-1	TRBV5-1	ASSLGQGMNEQF
TRBJ1-2	TRBV18	ASSPGQGSNGYT
TRBJ1-2	TRBV15	ATSRGTGGDYGYT
TRBJ2-5	TRBV4-1	ASSQARGASETQY
TRBJ2-1	TRBV9	ASSVEASGSDEQF
TRBJ1-5	TRBV5-6	ASSPRGLGYSNQPQH
TRBJ2-1	TRBV6-6	ASSGVGSGVGYEQF
TRBJ2-3	TRBV18	ASSPPSGQDPTQY
TRBJ1-1	TRBV18	ASSPTQGKGTEAF
TRBJ2-1	TRBV7-9	ASSGAGIPFYNEQF
TRBJ2-5	TRBV11-3	ASSLPEETQY
TRBJ2-5	TRBV2	ASSELRQETQY
TRBJ2-7	TRBV28	AVTGQTSYEQY
TRBJ2-1	TRBV28	ASSKTYNEQF
TRBJ1-2	TRBV18	ASSPQDRGGYT
TRBJ2-3	TRBV7-9	ASRVGATTDTQY
TRBJ2-1	TRBV19	ASSTTSGLQF
TRBJ2-5	TRBV21-1	ASTPTRATSGTETQY
TRBJ1-1	TRBV5-6	ASSFSPQGSREAF
TRBJ1-1	TRBV28	ASRQQGAGAF
TRBJ1-5	TRBV6-5	ASSYSIRASQH
TRBJ2-1	TRBV7-8	ASSLAGTGSVNEQF
TRBJ2-3	TRBV5-1	ASSPSADTQY
TRBJ2-5	TRBV5-4	ASSFSGQDGTQY
TRBJ2-6	TRBV19	ASSVPGANVLT
TRBJ2-7	TRBV7-9	AMGQQYEQY
TRBJ1-4	TRBV5-1	ASSTPGQGLEKLF
TRBJ2-7	TRBV28	ASKRSMGASYEQY
TRBJ1-3	TRBV5-1	ASSLGSQGNSGNTIY
TRBJ1-1	TRBV11-3	ASRVPQGTHAF
TRBJ2-7	TRBV4-3	ASSRKGGGYEQY
TRBJ2-7	TRBV4-3	ASSHQGQSYEQY
TRBJ2-4	TRBV9	ASSPRWGGLAIQY
TRBJ2-5	TRBV29-1	SVEVSRAETQY